The 30 T cell receptor beta chains given below trace back to one sample, sequenced in a study of cytomegalovirus exposure and HLA in healthy donors. PCR used 60 Vbeta primers and 13 Jbeta primers. TCRdb's copy holds only in-frame clones and misses some; the assay was immunoSEQ multiplex PCR. The sample includes approximately 47,000 clones. Sequencing was performed on PBMCs. The receptors originated from a male donor in good health and CMV-seronegative.

CDR3 DNA sequence: TGTGCCAGCAGTCTACGACTAGCGGAGCTCTACAATGAGCAGTTCTTC. It codes for CASSLRLAELYNEQFF. V gene TRBV27 combines with J gene TRBJ2-1, with 9 bases lining up with TRBD2. This CDR3 is 16 amino acids long. V shed 5 bases and J 3 bases; nucleotides not matched to a gene: 8. In germline, CDR1 is MNHEY, CDR2 SMNVEV (reference sequence).

The chain links TRBV30 to TRBJ2-1; D call uncertain. The germline V gene has CDR1 GTSNPN and CDR2 SVGIG (reference sequence). The CDR3 is made up of 16 amino acids. V was shortened by 4 bases and J by 0 bases, with 16 bases between the two germline ends. The DNA for the CDR3 is TGTGCCTGGACAGAGGTTTGGAGAACCTCCTACAATGAGCAGTTCTTC. Amino acids: CAWTEVWRTSYNEQFF.

The rearrangement links TRBV18 to TRBJ2-7, with D tentatively TRBD1 (6 bases). With 0 bases removed from V and 2 bases from J, the gap between germline ends came to 26 bases. Germline lookup yields CDR1 KGHSH and CDR2 LQKENI. The CDR3 spans 20 residues. CDR3 coding DNA: TGTGCCAGCTCACCACCGACCGTCGTGGGCAGGGGCGAATCTCCCTACGAGCAGTACTTC. It yields the protein CASSPPTVVGRGESPYEQYF. The complete variable domain, with remaining parts taken from reference TRBV18 and TRBJ2-7, reads NAGVMQNPRHLVRRRGQEARLRCSPMKGHSHVYWYRQLPEEGLKFMVYLQKENIIDESGMPKERFSAEFPKEGPSILRIQQVVRGDSAAYFCASSPPTVVGRGESPYEQYFGPGTRLTVT.

The rearrangement joins TRBV18 to TRBJ1-1, with 7 bases matching TRBD1. This CDR3 is built from 13 residues. Trimming took 3 bases from V and 7 from J; bases not matched to a gene: 5. Germline V gene lookup returns CDR1 KGHSH and CDR2 LQKENI. CDR3 nucleotides: TGTGCCAGCTCACCTGGACAGGACCTTGAAGCTTTCTTT. Encoded protein: CASSPGQDLEAFF.

The chain carries TRBV5-1 and TRBJ1-1; TRBD1 agrees at 7 bases. This CDR3 has 15 amino acids. The germline CDR1 and CDR2 sequences are SGHRS and YFSETQ. V gave up 4 bases and J gave up 5 bases; unmatched junction bases: 11. CDR3 DNA: TGCGCCAGCAGCAACGGCGACAGGGTTGAAACTGAAGCTTTCTTT. Its protein product is CASSNGDRVETEAFF.

The chain uses TRBV13 and TRBJ1-6; D is uncertain. V shed 2 bases and J shed 0 bases, with 8 bases lying between them. CDR3 length: 16 amino acids. Germline CDR1 is PRHDT and CDR2 is FYEKMQ (reference sequence). The CDR3 DNA reads TGTGCCAGCAGCTTACCGGGGAGCTCCTATAATTCACCCCTCCACTTT. Amino acid sequence: CASSLPGSSYNSPLHF.

The chain recombines TRBV5-1 with TRBJ2-7, with D possibly matching TRBD1 (6 bases). V was cut by 0 bases and J by 0 bases, with 7 bases left in between. This CDR3 contains 14 residues. Germline V gene data show CDR1 as SGHRS and CDR2 as YFSETQ. CDR3 residues: CASSLGTASYEQYF. Written as DNA, the CDR3 is TGCGCCAGCAGCTTGGGGACAGCCTCCTACGAGCAGTACTTC.

The J gene is TRBJ2-1, the V gene TRBV2, with TRBD2 matching 7 bases. This CDR3 region has 15 residues. With V trimmed by 7 bases and J by 5 bases, 11 bases remained unmatched. Germline lookup yields CDR1 SNHLY and CDR2 FYNNEI. Here the CDR3 DNA reads TGTGCCAGCACAAGTCTAACTAGCGCTCACAATGAGCAGTTCTTC. Its translation: CASTSLTSAHNEQFF.

According to its frequency, this clone is medium-sized. J is TRBJ2-2 and V is TRBV10-2, with a tentative D call TRBD1 (5 bases). Trimming cost V 3 bases and J 3 bases, with 5 bases left between them. The CDR3 runs 13 residues. Germline V gives CDR1 WSHSY, CDR2 SAAADI. CDR3 bases: TGCGCCAGCAGTGACAGGGACACCGGGGAGCTGTTTTTT. It encodes CASSDRDTGELFF.

This sequence joins TRBV5-1 and TRBJ1-2; 9 bases match TRBD1. CDR1 and CDR2 (germline): SGHRS, YFSETQ. Trimming took 3 bases from V and 7 from J; bases not matched to a gene: 7. This CDR3 has 14 amino acids. This chain's CDR3 is CASSSGQGLSGYTF. The CDR3 DNA reads TGCGCCAGCAGCTCGGGACAGGGATTGAGTGGCTACACCTTC.

V gene TRBV27 combines with J gene TRBJ2-1; D gene unclear. Germline CDR1 reads MNHEY; CDR2 reads SMNVEV (reference sequence). The germline V and J ends were trimmed by 2 bases and 10 bases, with 9 bases remaining between them. The CDR3 runs to 12 residues. CDR3 sequence: CASSLNEREQFF. CDR3 nucleotides: TGTGCCAGCAGTTTAAATGAGAGAGAGCAGTTCTTC.

The chain is built from TRBV5-1 and TRBJ1-2; 12 bases fit TRBD1. Trimming removed 0 bases from V and 6 bases from J; junction bases left unmatched: 6. From germline, CDR1 is SGHRS and CDR2 YFSETQ. The CDR3 loop spans 16 amino acids. The CDR3 reads CASSLVGGQGADGYTF. The CDR3 region has the DNA TGCGCCAGCAGCTTGGTTGGGGGACAGGGGGCTGATGGCTACACCTTC.

The V gene is TRBV19, the J gene TRBJ1-2; tentatively, D is TRBD1 (6 bases). The V gene lost 9 bases and the J gene lost 6 bases, with 17 bases spanning the gap. Germline V CDR1 and CDR2: LNHDA, SQIVND (reference sequence). This CDR3 is built from 13 residues. The DNA for the CDR3 is TGTGCCAGCGGATTTGCACAGGGCAATGGCTACACCTTC. Protein sequence: CASGFAQGNGYTF.

The chain is built from TRBV29-1 and TRBJ1-3; no definite D call. The V gene lost 2 bases and the J gene lost 0 bases, with 5 bases spanning the gap. Germline V gives CDR1 SQVTM, CDR2 ANQGSEA. This CDR3 has 13 residues. CDR3 in amino acids: CSVEPGSGNTIYF. In DNA, the CDR3 is TGCAGCGTTGAACCCGGCTCTGGAAACACCATATATTTT.

The V and J genes are TRBV18 and TRBJ1-5; 10 bases align to TRBD1. Germline V CDR1 and CDR2: KGHSH, LQKENI. The CDR3 contains 15 residues. The junction had 0 bases not matched to a gene; V was cut back by 2 bases and J by 2 bases. CDR3 DNA sequence: TGTGCCAGCTCACCAGGACAGGGGGGCAATCAGCCCCAGCATTTT. Its translation: CASSPGQGGNQPQHF. The whole variable domain, filled in from reference TRBV18 and TRBJ1-5, reads NAGVMQNPRHLVRRRGQEARLRCSPMKGHSHVYWYRQLPEEGLKFMVYLQKENIIDESGMPKERFSAEFPKEGPSILRIQQVVRGDSAAYFCASSPGQGGNQPQHFGDGTRLSIL.

This rearrangement joins TRBV6-5 to TRBJ2-2; 11 bases map to TRBD2. This CDR3 spans 16 amino acids. Germline V gene lookup returns CDR1 MNHEY and CDR2 SVGAGI. J gave up 4 bases and V 4 bases, and 5 bases lay outside the gene matches. In nucleotides, the CDR3 is TGTGCCAGCAGTTTAGATAGCGGGGGGGTCACCGGGGAGCTGTTTTTT. As protein: CASSLDSGGVTGELFF.

This rearrangement joins TRBV4-1 to TRBJ1-2, with TRBD1 matching over 9 bases. V was clipped by 2 bases and J by 8 bases; unmatched bases: 6. The germline gives CDR1 MGHRA, CDR2 YSYEKL. The CDR3 is 14 amino acids. The CDR3: CASSQLTGGAGYTF. CDR3 in DNA: TGCGCCAGCAGCCAATTAACAGGGGGCGCAGGCTACACCTTC.

This sequence joins TRBV7-9 and TRBJ1-5, with 7 bases identical to TRBD1. The V segment lost 5 bases and the J segment 7 bases; nucleotides outside the gene matches: 11. This CDR3 comprises 15 residues. Germline values: CDR1 SEHNR, CDR2 FQNEAQ (reference sequence). Here the CDR3 DNA reads TGTGCCAGCAGCGTAACAGGGGAAGGGGGGCAGCCCCAGCATTTT. This encodes CASSVTGEGGQPQHF. Complete variable domain (other parts from reference TRBV7-9 and TRBJ1-5): DTGVSQNPRHKITKRGQNVTFRCDPISEHNRLYWYRQTLGQGPEFLTYFQNEAQLEKSRLLSDRFSAERPKGSFSTLEIQRTEQGDSAMYLCASSVTGEGGQPQHFGDGTRLSIL.

This CDR3 reads CASSAGTHEQYF. The CDR3 region has the DNA TGTGCCAGCAGCGCGGGGACCCACGAGCAGTACTTC. The chain joins TRBV7-9 to TRBJ2-7, with D possibly being TRBD2 (6 bases). Germline-derived CDR1 and CDR2 are SEHNR and FQNEAQ (reference sequence). The CDR3 covers 12 residues. V was trimmed by 5 bases and J by 5 bases, leaving 10 bases between them. Together with reference TRBV7-9 and TRBJ2-7, the CDR3 gives the full variable domain: DTGVSQNPRHKITKRGQNVTFRCDPISEHNRLYWYRQTLGQGPEFLTYFQNEAQLEKSRLLSDRFSAERPKGSFSTLEIQRTEQGDSAMYLCASSAGTHEQYFGPGTRLTVT.

The DNA of the CDR3 is TGTGCCAGCAGCCCAGGGGGCTATGGCTACACCTTC. This encodes CASSPGGYGYTF. The chain joins TRBV28 to TRBJ1-2; 7 bases agree with TRBD1. This CDR3 spans 12 amino acids. V lost 6 bases and J lost 4; bases outside the gene matches: 2. The germline CDR1 and CDR2 sequences are MDHEN and SYDVKM.

The CDR3 is CASSPLTGYTEAFF. The CDR3 DNA reads TGCGCCAGCAGCCCCCTAACAGGGTATACTGAAGCTTTCTTT. This sequence joins TRBV5-1 and TRBJ1-1; maybe TRBD1 (6 bases). The V gene's germline CDR1 is SGHRS and CDR2 YFSETQ. The CDR3 covers 14 residues. V was shortened by 4 bases and J by 5 bases, with 15 bases between the two germline ends.

The chain links TRBV6-6 to TRBJ2-5; 10 bases fit TRBD1. This CDR3 contains 15 residues. V dropped 2 bases and J dropped 5; count of bases not matched to a gene: 5. Per the germline V gene, CDR1 is MNHNY and CDR2 is SVGAGI (reference sequence). The CDR3 protein is CASSYRDRGGETQYF. CDR3 sequence (DNA): TGTGCCAGCAGTTACAGGGACAGGGGAGGCGAGACCCAGTACTTC.

This rearrangement joins TRBV4-1 to TRBJ2-5; 7 bases fit TRBD1. The J call is uncertain, as TRBJ2-7 better fits the DNA end. The CDR3 has 15 residues. Per the germline V gene, CDR1 is MGHRA and CDR2 is YSYEKL. CDR3 loop: CASSQASTGQNEQYF. CDR3 bases: TGCGCCAGCAGCCAAGCCTCGACAGGGCAGAACGAGCAGTACTTC.

The J gene is TRBJ2-5, the V gene TRBV4-2, with TRBD1 identical over 11 bases. Germline assignment: CDR1 LGHNA and CDR2 YNFKEQ. Germline trimming cut 6 bases from V and 4 bases from J; bases unmatched to any gene: 1. There are 13 residues in the CDR3. The CDR3 loop reads CASRGQGGETQYF. The CDR3 DNA is TGTGCCAGCAGGGGACAGGGGGGAGAGACCCAGTACTTC.

The J gene is TRBJ1-5, the V gene TRBV4-1; possible D gene TRBD1, 5 bases. Between the trimmed V and J ends, which lost 5 bases and 2 bases, there was a span of 22 bases. Per germline, CDR1 MGHRA and CDR2 YSYEKL. The CDR3 runs 18 residues. CDR3 nucleotides: TGCGCCAGCAGCTTCAAGGCGTTCAGGGAAAGCGGCAATCAGCCCCAGCATTTT. It yields the protein CASSFKAFRESGNQPQHF.

The chain carries TRBV7-9 and TRBJ2-4; perhaps TRBD2 as D (5 bases). From germline, CDR1 is SEHNR and CDR2 FQNEAQ (reference sequence). The CDR3 covers 17 residues. Trimming took off 1 base at V and 4 bases at J, with 17 bases between the two ends. CDR3 loop: CASSLVATGTTKNIQYF. The CDR3 nucleotides read TGTGCCAGCAGCTTAGTCGCTACGGGAACTACAAAAAACATTCAGTACTTC.

The chain uses TRBV18 and TRBJ2-3; 8 nucleotides match TRBD2. Germline lookup yields CDR1 KGHSH and CDR2 LQKENI. This CDR3 spans 18 amino acids. The J segment lost 0 bases and the V segment lost 4 bases, leaving 12 bases of the junction unmatched. The CDR3 loop is CASSHFSGSPTSTDTQYF. The CDR3 bases are TGTGCCAGCTCACATTTCAGCGGGAGCCCTACTAGCACAGATACGCAGTATTTT.

The V call is TRBV5-1, the J call TRBJ1-5; 10 bases match TRBD1. V lost 4 bases to trimming and J lost 1 base; unmatched junction nucleotides: 2. CDR1 and CDR2 from the germline V gene are SGHRS and YFSETQ. This CDR3 is built from 15 residues. CDR3 sequence (DNA): TGCGCCAGCAGCGAGACAGGGGGCAGCAATCAGCCCCAGCATTTT. It translates to CASSETGGSNQPQHF.

The rearrangement links TRBV11-2 to TRBJ1-4; 7 bases line up with TRBD1. The CDR3 loop spans 14 amino acids. Looked up from germline, CDR1 is SGHAT and CDR2 is FQNNGV. The trim removed 5 bases at V and 4 bases at J, leaving 4 bases unmatched. CDR3 sequence reads: CASSPTGRNEKLFF. CDR3 DNA: TGTGCCAGCAGCCCGACAGGGCGTAATGAAAAACTGTTTTTT.

The rearrangement links TRBV30 to TRBJ1-2; D not certain. CDR3 size: 13 residues. Trimming removed 2 bases at V and 10 bases at J, with 17 bases between. CDR1 and CDR2 (germline): GTSNPN, SVGIG (reference sequence). The CDR3 sequence is CAWSPGGYGDYTF. As DNA, the CDR3 is TGTGCCTGGAGTCCCGGCGGATATGGAGACTACACCTTC.